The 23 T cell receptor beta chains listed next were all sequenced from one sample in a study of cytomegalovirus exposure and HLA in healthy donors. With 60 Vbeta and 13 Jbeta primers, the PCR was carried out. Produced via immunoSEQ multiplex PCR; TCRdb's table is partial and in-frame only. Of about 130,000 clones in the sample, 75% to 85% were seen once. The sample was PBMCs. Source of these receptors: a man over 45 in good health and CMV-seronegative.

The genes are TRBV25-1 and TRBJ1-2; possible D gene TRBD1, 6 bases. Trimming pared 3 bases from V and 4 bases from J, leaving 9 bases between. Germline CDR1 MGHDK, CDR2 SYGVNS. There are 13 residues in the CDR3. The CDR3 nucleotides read TGTGCCAGCAGTGACGGGACACCCTATGGCTACACCTTC. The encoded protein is CASSDGTPYGYTF.

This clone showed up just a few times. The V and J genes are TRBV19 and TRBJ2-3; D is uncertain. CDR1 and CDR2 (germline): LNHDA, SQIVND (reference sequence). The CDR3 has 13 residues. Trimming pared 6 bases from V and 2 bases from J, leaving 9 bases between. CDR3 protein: CASSPANTDTQYF. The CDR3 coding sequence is TGTGCCAGTAGCCCCGCTAACACAGATACGCAGTATTTT.

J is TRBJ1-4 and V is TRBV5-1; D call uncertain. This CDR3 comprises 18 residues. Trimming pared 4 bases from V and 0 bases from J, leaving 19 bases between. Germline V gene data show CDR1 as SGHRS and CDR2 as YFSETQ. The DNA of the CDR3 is TGCGCCAGCAGCCCTGATGGAGCCCCGCGGGCAACTAATGAAAAACTGTTTTTT. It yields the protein CASSPDGAPRATNEKLFF.

The CDR3, as DNA: TGTGCCAGCAGACCTCGACAGGCCTCTAGTCAAGAGACCCAGTACTTC. Protein product: CASRPRQASSQETQYF. The gene calls are TRBV7-9 and TRBJ2-5, with D possibly being TRBD1 (6 bases). This CDR3 has 16 residues. Per germline, CDR1 SEHNR and CDR2 FQNEAQ (reference sequence). The ends were cut back, 6 bases at V and 2 bases at J, with 19 bases in the middle.

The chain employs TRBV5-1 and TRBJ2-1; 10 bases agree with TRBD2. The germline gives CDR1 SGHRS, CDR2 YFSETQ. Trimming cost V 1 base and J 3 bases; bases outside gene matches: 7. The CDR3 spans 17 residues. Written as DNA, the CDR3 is TGCGCCAGCAGCTTGACCCTCCTAGCGGGGGTCTACAATGAGCAGTTCTTC. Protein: CASSLTLLAGVYNEQFF.

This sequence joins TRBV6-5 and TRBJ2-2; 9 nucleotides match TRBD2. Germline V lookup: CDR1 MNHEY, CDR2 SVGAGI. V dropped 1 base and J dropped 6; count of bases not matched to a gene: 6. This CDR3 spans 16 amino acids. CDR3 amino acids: CASSYFSGGIAGELFF. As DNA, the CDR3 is TGTGCCAGCAGTTACTTCAGCGGGGGGATCGCCGGGGAGCTGTTTTTT.

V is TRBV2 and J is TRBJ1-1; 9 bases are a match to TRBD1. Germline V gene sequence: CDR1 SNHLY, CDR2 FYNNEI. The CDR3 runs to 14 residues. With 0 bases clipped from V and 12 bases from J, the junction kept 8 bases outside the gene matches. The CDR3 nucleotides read TGTGCCAGCAGTGAAGCCACAGGGGGCTGGGGGTCTTTCTTT. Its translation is CASSEATGGWGSFF.

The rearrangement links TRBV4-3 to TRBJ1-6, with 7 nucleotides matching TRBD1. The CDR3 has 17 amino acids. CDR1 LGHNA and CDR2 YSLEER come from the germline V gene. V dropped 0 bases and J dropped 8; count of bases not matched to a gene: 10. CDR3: CASSQDRDRTGDSPLHF. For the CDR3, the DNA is TGCGCCAGCAGCCAAGATAGGGACCGGACAGGAGATTCACCCCTCCACTTT.

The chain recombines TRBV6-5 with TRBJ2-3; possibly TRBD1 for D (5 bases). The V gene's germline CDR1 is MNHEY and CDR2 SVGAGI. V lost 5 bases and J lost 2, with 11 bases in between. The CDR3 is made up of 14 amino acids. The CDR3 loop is CASSDQGNTDTQYF. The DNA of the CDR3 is TGTGCCAGCAGTGACCAGGGTAACACAGATACGCAGTATTTT.

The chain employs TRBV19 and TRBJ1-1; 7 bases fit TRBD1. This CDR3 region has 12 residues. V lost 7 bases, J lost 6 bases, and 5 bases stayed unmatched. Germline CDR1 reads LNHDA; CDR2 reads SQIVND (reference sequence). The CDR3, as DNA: TGTGCCAGTATGGGACAGAGCGCTGAAGCTTTCTTT. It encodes CASMGQSAEAFF.

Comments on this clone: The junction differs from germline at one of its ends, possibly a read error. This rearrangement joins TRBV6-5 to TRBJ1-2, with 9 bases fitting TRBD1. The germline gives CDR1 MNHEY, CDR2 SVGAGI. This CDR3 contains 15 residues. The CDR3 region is CANSYGTGHNYGYTF. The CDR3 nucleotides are TGTGCCAACAGTTACGGGACAGGGCATAACTATGGCTACACCTTC.

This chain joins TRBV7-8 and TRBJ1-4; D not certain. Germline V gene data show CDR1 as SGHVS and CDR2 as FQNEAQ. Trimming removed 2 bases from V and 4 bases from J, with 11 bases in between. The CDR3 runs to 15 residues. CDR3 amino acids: CASSLWEDGNEKLFF. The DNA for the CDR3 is TGTGCCAGCAGCTTATGGGAGGATGGTAATGAAAAACTGTTTTTT.

CDR3: CASSQGGGSGANVLTF. Written as DNA, the CDR3 is TGTGCCAGCAGCCAAGGCGGGGGGAGCGGGGCCAACGTCCTGACTTTC. The rearrangement joins TRBV7-9 to TRBJ2-6, with 8 bases matching TRBD2. Trimming at V came to 5 bases and at J to 4 bases, leaving 7 bases not matched to a gene. The CDR3 totals 16 residues. The germline gives CDR1 SEHNR, CDR2 FQNEAQ (reference sequence).

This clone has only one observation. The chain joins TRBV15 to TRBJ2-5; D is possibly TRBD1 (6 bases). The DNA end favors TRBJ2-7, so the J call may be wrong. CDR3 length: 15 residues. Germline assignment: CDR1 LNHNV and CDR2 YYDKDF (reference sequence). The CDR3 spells CATSRVGGESSEQYF. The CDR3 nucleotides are TGTGCCACCAGCAGGGTAGGGGGAGAATCTTCCGAGCAGTACTTC.

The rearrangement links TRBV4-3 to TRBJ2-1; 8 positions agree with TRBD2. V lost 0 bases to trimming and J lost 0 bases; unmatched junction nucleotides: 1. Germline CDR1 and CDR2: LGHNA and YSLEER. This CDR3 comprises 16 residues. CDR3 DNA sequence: TGCGCCAGCAGCCAAGACGGGGGGGACTCCTACAATGAGCAGTTCTTC. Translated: CASSQDGGDSYNEQFF.

The CDR3 region is CAIGRASNEKLFF. CDR3 nucleotides: TGTGCCATCGGCAGGGCAAGTAATGAAAAACTGTTTTTT. The chain carries TRBV10-3 and TRBJ1-4, with D perhaps TRBD1 (5 bases). This CDR3 is 13 amino acids long. V was clipped by 8 bases and J by 4 bases, with 11 bases between them. Per germline, CDR1 ENHRY and CDR2 SYGVKD.

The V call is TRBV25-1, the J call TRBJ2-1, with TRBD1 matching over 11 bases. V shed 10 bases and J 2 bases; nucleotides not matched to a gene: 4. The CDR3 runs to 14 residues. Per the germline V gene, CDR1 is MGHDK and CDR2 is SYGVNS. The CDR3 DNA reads TGTGCCACCGTGGACAGGGGGCCCTACAATGAGCAGTTCTTC. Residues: CATVDRGPYNEQFF.

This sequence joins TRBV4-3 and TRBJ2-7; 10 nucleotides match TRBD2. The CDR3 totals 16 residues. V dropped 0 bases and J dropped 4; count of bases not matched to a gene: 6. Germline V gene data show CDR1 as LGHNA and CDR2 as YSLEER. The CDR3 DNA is TGCGCCAGCAGCCAAGAAAGAACTAGCGGGGAGTACGAGCAGTACTTC. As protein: CASSQERTSGEYEQYF.

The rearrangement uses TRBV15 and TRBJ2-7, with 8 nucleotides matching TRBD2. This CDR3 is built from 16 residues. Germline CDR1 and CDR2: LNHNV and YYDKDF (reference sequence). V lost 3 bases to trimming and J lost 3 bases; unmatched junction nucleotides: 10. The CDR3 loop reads CATSSGGTSPYYEQYF. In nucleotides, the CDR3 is TGTGCCACCAGCAGTGGAGGGACTAGTCCATACTACGAGCAGTACTTC.

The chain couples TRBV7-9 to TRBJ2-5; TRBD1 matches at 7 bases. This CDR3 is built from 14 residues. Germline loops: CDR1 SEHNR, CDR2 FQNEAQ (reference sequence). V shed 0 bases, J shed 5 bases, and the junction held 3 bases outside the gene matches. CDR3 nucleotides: TGTGCCAGCAGCTTAGCAGGGGGCGGGGAGACCCAGTACTTC. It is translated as CASSLAGGGETQYF.

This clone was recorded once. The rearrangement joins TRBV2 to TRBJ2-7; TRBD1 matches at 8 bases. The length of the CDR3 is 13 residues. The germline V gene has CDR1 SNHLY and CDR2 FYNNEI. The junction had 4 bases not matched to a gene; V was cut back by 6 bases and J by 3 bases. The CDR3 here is CASSRDRNYEQYF. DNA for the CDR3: TGTGCCAGCAGCCGGGACAGGAACTACGAGCAGTACTTC.

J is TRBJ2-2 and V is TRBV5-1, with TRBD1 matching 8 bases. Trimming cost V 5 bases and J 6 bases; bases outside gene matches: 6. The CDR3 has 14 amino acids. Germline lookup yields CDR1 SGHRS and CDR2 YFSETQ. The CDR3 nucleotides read TGCGCCAGCAGGTGGGAACAGGGGGCCGGGGAGCTGTTTTTT. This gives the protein CASRWEQGAGELFF.

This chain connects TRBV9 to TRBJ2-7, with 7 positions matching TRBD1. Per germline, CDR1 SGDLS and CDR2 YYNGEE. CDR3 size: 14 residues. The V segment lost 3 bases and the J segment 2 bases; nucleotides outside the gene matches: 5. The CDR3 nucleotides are TGTGCCAGCAGCGAGTGGGGGACAGCCTACGAGCAGTACTTC. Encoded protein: CASSEWGTAYEQYF.